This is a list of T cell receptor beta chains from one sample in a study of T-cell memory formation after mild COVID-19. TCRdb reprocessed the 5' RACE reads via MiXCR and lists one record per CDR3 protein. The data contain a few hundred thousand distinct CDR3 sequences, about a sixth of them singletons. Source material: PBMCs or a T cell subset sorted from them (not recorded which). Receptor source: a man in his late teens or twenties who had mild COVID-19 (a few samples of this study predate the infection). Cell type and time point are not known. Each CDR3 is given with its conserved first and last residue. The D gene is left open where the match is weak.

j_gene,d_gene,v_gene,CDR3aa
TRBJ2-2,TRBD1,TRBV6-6,CAGRQGPDTGELFF
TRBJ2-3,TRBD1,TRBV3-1,CASSQEGDRGWYTQYF
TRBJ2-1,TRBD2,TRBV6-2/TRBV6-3,CASSYGGGSRDEQFF
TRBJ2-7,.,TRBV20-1,CSARDGGAYEQYF
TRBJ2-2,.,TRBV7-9,CASTTSILYTGELFF
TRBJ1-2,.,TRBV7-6,CASSLAPSAGYTF
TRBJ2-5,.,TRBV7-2,CASSLLERWGTQYF
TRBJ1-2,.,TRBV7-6,CASSLGGYGGYTF
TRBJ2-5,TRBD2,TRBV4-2,CASRGASGGQETQYF
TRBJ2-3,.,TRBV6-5,CASSLQAGGTTDTQYF
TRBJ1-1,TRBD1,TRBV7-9,CASSKGQGETEAFF
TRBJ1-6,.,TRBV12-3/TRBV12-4,CASSPSGSFSPLHF
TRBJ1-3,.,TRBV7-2,CASSYGPSGGNTIYF
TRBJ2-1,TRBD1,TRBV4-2,CASSQDLKGANEQFF
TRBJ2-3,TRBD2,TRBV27,CASNGGAEDTQYF
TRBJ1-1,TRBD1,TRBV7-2,CASSLQTTGGTEAFF
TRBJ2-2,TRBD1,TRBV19,CASRDRGETGELFF
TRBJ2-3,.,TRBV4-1,CASSQGGDTQYF
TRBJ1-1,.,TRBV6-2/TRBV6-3,CASSFTGLLIEAFF
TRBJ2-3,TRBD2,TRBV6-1,CASSEAKLAPDTQYF
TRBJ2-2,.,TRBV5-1,CASGGGNTGELFF
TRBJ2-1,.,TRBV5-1,CASSWRTTTDEQFF
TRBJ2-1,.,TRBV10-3,CAITRTEGTHEQFF
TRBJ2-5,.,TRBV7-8,CASSPGPGFGETQYF
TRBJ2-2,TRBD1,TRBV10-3,CAIRGGQGQNTGELFF
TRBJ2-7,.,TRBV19,CASSPQGRSSYEQYF
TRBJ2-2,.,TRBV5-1,CASSPGRTSPATGELFF
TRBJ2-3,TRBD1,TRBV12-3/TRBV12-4,CASRKQGSTDTQYF
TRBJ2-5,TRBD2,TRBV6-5,CASSYSASGGPKETQYF
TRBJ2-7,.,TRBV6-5,CASREDARARAYEQYF
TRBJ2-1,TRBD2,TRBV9,CASSPRTSGGSGQFF
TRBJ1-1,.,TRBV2,CASFRVGTEAFF
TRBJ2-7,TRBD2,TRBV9,CASSVGAGLTYEQYF
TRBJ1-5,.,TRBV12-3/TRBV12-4,CASSFSGSNQPQHF
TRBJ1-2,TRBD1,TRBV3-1,CASSTTGGEVYGYTF
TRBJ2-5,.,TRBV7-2,CASSLVTDWAETQYF
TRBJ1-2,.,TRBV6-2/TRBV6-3,CASSYLEGYTF
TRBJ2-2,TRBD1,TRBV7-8,CASRWTGVTGELFF
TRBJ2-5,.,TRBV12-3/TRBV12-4,CASRRTRQETQYF
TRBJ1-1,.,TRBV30,CAWRALGRAFF
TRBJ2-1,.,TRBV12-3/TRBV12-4,CASRPDPGNEQFF